Listed here is a single T cell receptor (beta chain). The sample is drawn from a study of CD8 T cells in Susac syndrome. The germline CDR1 and CDR2 sequences are DFQATT and SNEGSKA (reference sequence). Between the trimmed V and J ends, which lost 6 bases and 6 bases, there was a span of 15 bases. CDR3 size: 13 residues. TEMRA cells were FACS-enriched, while CD8+ and CD4+ T cells were negatively isolated. Random hexamers were used to reverse transcribe about 0.5 to 1 ug of RNA. MiXCR was run by TCRdb on the immunoSEQ multiplex PCR reads, yielding one entry per CDR3 protein. The sample has 150,000 to 200,000 distinct CDR3 sequences; over 85% are singletons.

Sequencing was carried out using CD4+ T cells from PBMCs. V usage is TRBV20-1 and J usage is TRBJ2-1; tentatively, D is TRBD2 (5 bases). The receptor comes from a human donor with multiple sclerosis. CDR3 in amino acids: CSAKSLGSNEQFF. The CDR3 DNA sequence: TGCAGTGCCAAAAGTCTGGGGAGCAATGAGCAGTTCTTC.